These T cell receptor beta chains were read from a single sample in a study of Ad26.COV2.S vaccination and SARS-CoV-2 variants. Libraries were prepared by immunoSEQ multiplex PCR; TCRdb keeps only in-frame clonotypes and omits some of them. The sample holds around 240,000 clones; around nine tenths are singletons and the top ten take about 10%. The source material was peripheral blood, sampled in a trial of Ad26.COV2.S vaccine versus placebo. These TCRs come from a person between 18 and 65 years old who received the Ad26.COV2.S COVID-19 vaccine or a placebo. CDR3s include the opening cysteine and the closing phenylalanine or tryptophan. D genes are given only for firm matches. Rows give clone size only sometimes, using once, few, many, or a class for an expanded clone.

CDR3,DNA,size,V,length,J,D
CASSFYRRDDSPLHF,TGTGCCAGCAGCTTTTATCGAAGGGATGATTCACCCCTCCACTTT,NA,TRBV7-2,15,TRBJ1-6,NA
CASSLSLVRTETQYF,TGTGCCAGCAGTTTATCACTAGTAAGGACGGAGACCCAGTACTTC,NA,TRBV27,15,TRBJ2-5,NA
CASSLEWREPYNEQFF,TGTGCCAGCAGCTTAGAATGGCGGGAGCCTTACAATGAGCAGTTCTTC,NA,TRBV11-2,16,TRBJ2-1,TRBD2
CASSQDGVGNSPLHF,TGTGCCAGCAGCCAAGATGGGGTGGGGAATTCACCCCTCCACTTT,NA,TRBV4-2,15,TRBJ1-6,NA
CASSLARGSSSYNEQFF,TGTGCCAGCAGCTTAGCACGGGGGTCGAGCTCCTACAATGAGCAGTTCTTC,few,TRBV11-3,17,TRBJ2-1,NA
CAISAQGAGSEAFF,TGTGCCATCAGCGCCCAGGGGGCTGGCTCTGAAGCTTTCTTT,NA,TRBV10-3,14,TRBJ1-1,TRBD1
CASTRGEGYGYTF,TGTGCCAGCACGCGGGGAGAGGGATATGGCTACACCTTC,NA,TRBV6-4,13,TRBJ1-2,NA
CASSPLPGAGETQYF,TGTGCCAGCTCACCACTGCCAGGCGCGGGGGAGACCCAGTACTTC,NA,TRBV18,15,TRBJ2-5,NA
CATPTDRANEKLFF,TGTGCCACCCCGACGGACAGGGCGAATGAAAAACTGTTTTTT,once,TRBV10-3,14,TRBJ1-4,TRBD1
CASSLALSRSSYNEQFF,TGTGCCAGCAGCTTAGCTCTCTCAAGGAGCTCCTACAATGAGCAGTTCTTC,NA,TRBV7-3,17,TRBJ2-1,NA
CSASPTGQHTEAFF,TGCAGTGCTAGTCCAACAGGACAGCACACTGAAGCTTTCTTT,NA,TRBV20-1,14,TRBJ1-1,NA
CASSLVETGNYGYTF,TGTGCCAGCAGTCTAGTTGAGACAGGGAACTATGGCTACACCTTC,NA,TRBV28,15,TRBJ1-2,TRBD1
CASSLGRQSAISPQHF,TGTGCCAGCAGTTTAGGACGACAAAGTGCAATCAGCCCCCAGCATTTT,few,TRBV28,16,TRBJ1-5,NA
CASKDGQRRSPLHF,TGTGCCAGTAAAGATGGACAGAGGCGTTCACCCCTCCACTTT,once,TRBV19,14,TRBJ1-6,NA
CASSLVGQGTNIQYF,TGTGCCAGCAGTTTAGTGGGACAGGGGACGAACATTCAGTACTTC,few,TRBV28,15,TRBJ2-4,TRBD1
CASSPVGQGLSPLHF,TGTGCCAGCTCACCCGTGGGACAGGGGTTATCACCCCTCCACTTT,NA,TRBV18,15,TRBJ1-6,TRBD1
CASRQGRYGYTF,TGTGCCAGCAGACAGGGGCGTTATGGCTACACCTTC,NA,TRBV28,12,TRBJ1-2,TRBD1
CASSDGSRDSPLHF,TGCGCCAGCAGCGACGGGTCTAGGGATTCACCCCTCCACTTT,NA,TRBV5-1,14,TRBJ1-6,NA
CASRNYNQPQHF,TGCGCCAGCCGTAATTACAATCAGCCCCAGCATTTT,NA,TRBV10-1,12,TRBJ1-5,NA
CASSYSLTSGDQETQYF,TGTGCCAGCAGTTACTCTTTGACTAGCGGGGACCAAGAGACCCAGTACTTC,NA,TRBV6-2/TRBV6-3,17,TRBJ2-5,TRBD2
CASSVESGPRQYF,TGTGCCAGCAGCGTAGAGAGCGGACCAAGGCAGTATTTT,NA,TRBV9,13,TRBJ2-3,NA
CAISDKGQAYEQYF,TGTGCCATCAGCGACAAGGGACAGGCCTACGAGCAGTACTTC,NA,TRBV10-3,14,TRBJ2-7,TRBD1
CASAGVLSYEQYF,TGTGCCAGCGCGGGAGTCCTCTCCTACGAGCAGTACTTC,NA,TRBV6-5,13,TRBJ2-7,TRBD2
CASSWDGNEKLFF,TGTGCCAGCAGCTGGGACGGAAATGAAAAACTGTTTTTT,NA,TRBV7-6,13,TRBJ1-4,NA
CSAGRTVEAFF,TGCAGTGCTGGAAGGACAGTCGAAGCTTTCTTT,NA,TRBV20-1,11,TRBJ1-1,NA
CASSPPGRLWLHTF,TGTGCCAGCAGCCCTCCCGGACGGTTATGGCTACACACCTTC,NA,TRBV7-2,14,TRBJ1-2,NA
CASSETGVGEAFF,TGTGCCAGCAGCGAAACAGGGGTGGGTGAAGCTTTCTTT,NA,TRBV25-1,13,TRBJ1-1,TRBD1
CSVEVETGASNQPQHF,TGCAGCGTTGAAGTTGAGACGGGGGCGAGCAATCAGCCCCAGCATTTT,NA,TRBV29-1,16,TRBJ1-5,NA
CASSPTTGELFF,TGTGCCAGCAGCCCGACCACCGGGGAGCTGTTTTTT,NA,TRBV3-1/TRBV3-2,12,TRBJ2-2,NA
CASSLLQGNEQYF,TGCGCCAGCAGCTTGCTACAGGGGAACGAGCAGTACTTC,few,TRBV5-1,13,TRBJ2-7,TRBD1
CASSGGGVYGYTF,TGTGCCAGCAGTGGGGGGGGAGTCTATGGCTACACCTTC,NA,TRBV25-1,13,TRBJ1-2,NA
CASSSRTSNTGELFF,TGTGCCAGCAGCTCTCGGACCTCGAACACCGGGGAGCTGTTTTTT,NA,TRBV9,15,TRBJ2-2,NA
CAISGDPTSGGSTDTQYF,TGTGCCATCAGTGGGGACCCGACTAGCGGAGGGAGCACAGATACGCAGTATTTT,NA,TRBV10-3,18,TRBJ2-3,TRBD2
CASSLRQGGSGTEAFF,TGTGCCAGCAGCCTGCGACAGGGCGGGTCTGGCACTGAAGCTTTCTTT,NA,TRBV7-2,16,TRBJ1-1,TRBD1
CASSYGLGETQYF,TGTGCCAGCAGCTACGGACTGGGGGAGACCCAGTACTTC,NA,TRBV11-3,13,TRBJ2-5,NA
CASSPQGNTDTQYF,TGTGCCAGCAGCCCGCAGGGGAACACAGATACGCAGTATTTT,NA,TRBV7-3,14,TRBJ2-3,NA
CSADRNTEAFF,TGCAGTGCTGACCGGAACACTGAAGCTTTCTTT,NA,TRBV20-1,11,TRBJ1-1,NA
CASSQGTQETQYF,TGTGCCAGCAGCCAAGGTACCCAAGAGACCCAGTACTTC,once,TRBV3-1/TRBV3-2,13,TRBJ2-5,NA
CASSLRSREETQYF,TGTGCCAGCAGCCTAAGGAGTAGAGAAGAGACCCAGTACTTC,NA,TRBV3-1/TRBV3-2,14,TRBJ2-5,NA
CASNYEVKLFF,TGTGCCAGCAATTACGAGGTGAAACTGTTTTTT,NA,TRBV6-5,11,TRBJ1-4,NA
CATSRELKDRLIVSYEQYF,TGTGCCACCAGCAGAGAACTAAAGGACAGGCTGATAGTCTCCTACGAGCAGTACTTC,NA,TRBV15,19,TRBJ2-7,TRBD1
CASSEPGSNQPQHF,TGTGCCAGCAGTGAACCAGGGAGCAATCAGCCCCAGCATTTT,NA,TRBV6-1,14,TRBJ1-5,NA
CASSYFGEGYGYTF,TGTGCCAGCAGTTACTTCGGGGAGGGCTATGGCTACACCTTC,NA,TRBV6-5,14,TRBJ1-2,NA
CASSVSGTDATNEKLFF,TGTGCCAGCAGCGTATCCGGGACAGACGCAACTAATGAAAAACTGTTTTTT,NA,TRBV9,17,TRBJ1-4,TRBD1
CASSLSGLAGYLKFF,TGTGCCAGCAGTTTATCGGGACTAGCGGGGTACCTAAAATTCTTC,NA,TRBV28,15,TRBJ2-1,TRBD2